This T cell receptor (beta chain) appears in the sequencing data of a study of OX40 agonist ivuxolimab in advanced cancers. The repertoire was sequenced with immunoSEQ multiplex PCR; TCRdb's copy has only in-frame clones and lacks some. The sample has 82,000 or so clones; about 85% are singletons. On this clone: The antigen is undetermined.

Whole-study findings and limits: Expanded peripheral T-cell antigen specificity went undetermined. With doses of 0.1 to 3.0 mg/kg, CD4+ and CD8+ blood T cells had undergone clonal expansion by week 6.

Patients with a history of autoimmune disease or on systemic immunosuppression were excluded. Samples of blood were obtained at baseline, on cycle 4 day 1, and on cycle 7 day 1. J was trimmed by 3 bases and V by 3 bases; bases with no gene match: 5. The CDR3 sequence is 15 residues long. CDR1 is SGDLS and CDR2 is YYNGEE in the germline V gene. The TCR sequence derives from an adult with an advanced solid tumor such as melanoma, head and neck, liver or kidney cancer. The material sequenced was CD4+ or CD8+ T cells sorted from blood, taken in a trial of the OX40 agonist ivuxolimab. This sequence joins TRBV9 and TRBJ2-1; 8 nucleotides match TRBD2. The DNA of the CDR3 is TGTGCCAGCAGCGCCTCCAGCGGGGGCTACAATGAGCAGTTCTTC. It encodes CASSASSGGYNEQFF.